These 19 T cell receptor beta chains were sequenced from one sample in a study of blood T cell repertoires in COVID-19. TCRdb's table, derived via immunoSEQ multiplex PCR, lists solely in-frame clones and lacks some. The sample gives about 210,000 clones, roughly 90% of which show up once; approximately 10% is in the top ten. Specimen: PBMCs or T cells enriched from blood (not recorded which). Receptors were obtained from a man aged 18 to 29 with acute COVID-19.

The chain links TRBV28 to TRBJ1-3, with TRBD1 as a possible D gene (5 bases). Trimming took 6 bases from V and 4 from J, leaving 13 bases between them. Germline CDR1 is MDHEN and CDR2 is SYDVKM. This CDR3 contains 14 residues. In nucleotides, the CDR3 is TGTGCCAGCAGCCCCGGACAAGGGGGAAACACCATATATTTT. Residues: CASSPGQGGNTIYF. The full variable domain, rest sourced from reference TRBV28 and TRBJ1-3, is DVKVTQSSRYLVKRTGEKVFLECVQDMDHENMFWYRQDPGLGLRLIYFSYDVKMKEKGDIPEGYSVSREKKERFSLILESASTNQTSMYLCASSPGQGGNTIYFGEGSWLTVV.

The chain joins TRBV11-1 to TRBJ2-7; tentatively, D is TRBD1 (5 bases). V lost 5 bases and J lost 2, with 19 bases in between. There are 16 residues in the CDR3. Looked up from germline, CDR1 is SGHAT and CDR2 is FQDESV (reference sequence). This chain's CDR3 is CASSLPRTTFAYEQYF. Written as DNA, the CDR3 is TGTGCCAGCAGCCTACCACGGACAACTTTCGCCTACGAGCAGTACTTC.

The chain combines TRBV2 with TRBJ1-5; 8 bases are shared with TRBD1. Germline V gene sequence: CDR1 SNHLY, CDR2 FYNNEI. V dropped 10 bases and J dropped 5; count of bases not matched to a gene: 10. The CDR3 totals 14 residues. This CDR3 reads CATQTTGADQPQHF. CDR3 coding DNA: TGTGCCACCCAAACGACAGGGGCAGATCAGCCCCAGCATTTT.

The CDR3 DNA reads as TGTGCCAGCAGTTGGGAGGGGCGGTGGTACGAGCAGTACTTC. Encoded protein: CASSWEGRWYEQYF. The genes are TRBV28 and TRBJ2-7; 7 bases match TRBD2. V was pared by 4 bases and J by 4 bases, with 7 bases of the junction left unmatched. Germline V gene data show CDR1 as MDHEN and CDR2 as SYDVKM. The CDR3 runs to 14 residues. The whole variable domain, remainder taken from reference TRBV28 and TRBJ2-7, is DVKVTQSSRYLVKRTGEKVFLECVQDMDHENMFWYRQDPGLGLRLIYFSYDVKMKEKGDIPEGYSVSREKKERFSLILESASTNQTSMYLCASSWEGRWYEQYFGPGTRLTVT.

This clone turned up a few times. The CDR3 nucleotides read TGTGCCACCAGTGACCCCGGGATGGCTAATGAAAAACTGTTTTTT. Translating gives CATSDPGMANEKLFF. This rearrangement joins TRBV24-1 to TRBJ1-4, with unresolved D. This CDR3 region has 15 residues. Germline V gene data show CDR1 as KGHDR and CDR2 as SFDVKD. Trimming removed 4 bases from V and 3 bases from J, with 11 bases in between.

The chain couples TRBV2 to TRBJ2-3; tentatively, D is TRBD2 (6 bases). The CDR3 has 17 amino acids. Trimming took off 7 bases at V and 0 bases at J, with 20 bases between the two ends. Germline assignment: CDR1 SNHLY and CDR2 FYNNEI. The CDR3 reads CASTGGRISSSTDTQYF. The CDR3 DNA sequence: TGTGCCAGCACCGGAGGGCGCATCTCTTCTAGCACAGATACGCAGTATTTT.

This sequence joins TRBV27 and TRBJ2-1, with 15 bases identical to TRBD2. CDR3 length: 16 amino acids. Germline V lookup: CDR1 MNHEY, CDR2 SMNVEV (reference sequence). The ends lost 1 base at V and 8 bases at J; junction bases unmatched: 3. Here the CDR3 DNA reads TGTGCCAGCAGTTTATGGACTAGCGGGAGGGAGGATGAGCAGTTCTTC. Translating gives CASSLWTSGREDEQFF.

This clone was seen a few times. The CDR3 nucleotides are TGTGCCAGCAGAACGGGAAGCCAAGAGACCCAGTACTTC. It translates to CASRTGSQETQYF. The chain links TRBV27 to TRBJ2-5; tentative D call: TRBD2 (5 bases). Per the germline V gene, CDR1 is MNHEY and CDR2 is SMNVEV (reference sequence). The CDR3 totals 13 residues. V was clipped by 6 bases and J by 1 base, with 9 bases between them.

This chain links TRBV6-5 with TRBJ2-7; 7 positions agree with TRBD1. Per the germline V gene, CDR1 is MNHEY and CDR2 is SVGAGI. This CDR3 is 13 amino acids long. With 3 bases clipped from V and 3 bases from J, the junction kept 2 bases outside the gene matches. The CDR3 DNA is TGTGCCAGCAGTTATGGGGACAGCTACGAGCAGTACTTC. As protein: CASSYGDSYEQYF.

The chain has TRBV19 and TRBJ1-4, with 8 bases that match TRBD1. V lost 5 bases and J lost 6; bases outside the gene matches: 11. The CDR3 covers 16 residues. The germline V gene encodes CDR1 LNHDA and CDR2 SQIVND (reference sequence). This chain's CDR3 is CASSFFLDRDDEKLFF. CDR3 nucleotides: TGTGCCAGTAGTTTTTTCTTGGACAGGGACGATGAAAAACTGTTTTTT. Supplemented by reference TRBV19 and TRBJ1-4, the full variable domain reads DGGITQSPKYLFRKEGQNVTLSCEQNLNHDAMYWYRQDPGQGLRLIYYSQIVNDFQKGDIAEGYSVSREKKESFPLTVTSAQKNPTAFYLCASSFFLDRDDEKLFFGSGTQLSVL.

The chain employs TRBV14 and TRBJ1-3; D gene ambiguous. CDR3 length: 14 amino acids. V was cut by 1 base and J by 4 bases, with 8 bases left in between. CDR1 and CDR2 from the germline V gene are SGHDN and FVKESK. This chain's CDR3 is CASSQAGYGNTIYF. CDR3 coding DNA: TGTGCCAGCAGCCAAGCCGGGTACGGAAACACCATATATTTT.

The chain carries TRBV13 and TRBJ2-7; 10 nucleotides align to TRBD1. V lost 5 bases and J lost 2; bases outside the gene matches: 15. The CDR3 runs to 18 residues. Germline CDR1 reads PRHDT; CDR2 reads FYEKMQ (reference sequence). The CDR3 DNA reads TGTGCCAGCAGCCCGTTACAGCCGGGACAGGGGTCCCCCTACGAGCAGTACTTC. Protein product: CASSPLQPGQGSPYEQYF.

The J gene is TRBJ2-1, the V gene TRBV7-9, with TRBD1 identical over 12 bases. With 8 bases clipped from V and 9 bases from J, the junction kept 8 bases outside the gene matches. Germline V gives CDR1 SEHNR, CDR2 FQNEAQ (reference sequence). The CDR3 runs to 14 residues. The DNA of the CDR3 is TGTGCCAGCGGGGACAGGGGGCGCCATGGTGAGCAGTTCTTC. Its translation is CASGDRGRHGEQFF.

V is TRBV3-1 (or the pseudogene TRBV3-2) and J is TRBJ2-1; TRBD2 matches 8 bases. Germline assignment: CDR1 LGHDT and CDR2 YNNKEL (reference sequence). Germline trimming cut 1 base from V and 13 bases from J; bases unmatched to any gene: 3. The CDR3 is 12 residues long. In DNA, the CDR3 is TGTGCCAGCAGCCAAGGAGGGACTAGTCAGTTCTTC. Encoded protein: CASSQGGTSQFF.

The chain employs TRBV4-2 and TRBJ2-7, with D perhaps TRBD2 (6 bases). Germline V gene lookup returns CDR1 LGHNA and CDR2 YNFKEQ. V shed 0 bases and J shed 3 bases, with 12 bases lying between them. CDR3 length equals 15 residues. CDR3 protein: CASSQELWDFYEQYF. Here the CDR3 DNA reads TGTGCCAGCAGCCAAGAACTCTGGGACTTCTACGAGCAGTACTTC.

The rearrangement uses TRBV7-9 and TRBJ2-7; 10 bases fit TRBD2. J lost 1 base, V lost 5 bases, and 5 bases had no gene match. The germline V gene encodes CDR1 SEHNR and CDR2 FQNEAQ (reference sequence). The CDR3 contains 15 residues. As DNA, the CDR3 is TGTGCCAGCAGCGATACTAGCGGGATGTCCTACGAGCAGTACTTC. It yields the protein CASSDTSGMSYEQYF.

The rearrangement uses TRBV20-1 and TRBJ2-7; 7 bases map to TRBD2. CDR1 DFQATT and CDR2 SNEGSKA come from the germline V gene (reference sequence). The CDR3 length is 15 residues. The V and J ends lost 3 bases and 0 bases, in that order; junction bases with no gene match: 8. CDR3 sequence: CSASREGTSSYEQYF. In DNA form, the CDR3 reads TGCAGTGCTAGTAGGGAGGGGACGAGCTCCTACGAGCAGTACTTC.

The chain recombines TRBV10-3 with TRBJ2-3; 7 bases align to TRBD2. The CDR3 is 15 residues long. Germline CDR1 reads ENHRY; CDR2 reads SYGVKD. V lost 10 bases, J lost 5 bases, and 15 bases stayed unmatched. In nucleotides, the CDR3 is TGTGCCACCCAAGCCCAGGGAGGGTTTGGAGATACGCAGTATTTT. Its translation is CATQAQGGFGDTQYF.

The rearrangement uses TRBV19 and TRBJ1-5; maybe TRBD1 (5 bases). The CDR3 spans 15 residues. V lost 6 bases and J 1 base, leaving 13 bases between the germline ends. CDR1 is LNHDA and CDR2 is SQIVND in the germline V gene (reference sequence). The CDR3 region is CASREGRRSNQPQHF. CDR3 in DNA: TGTGCCAGTAGGGAGGGACGGAGAAGCAATCAGCCCCAGCATTTT. Full variable domain (missing parts from reference TRBV19 and TRBJ1-5): DGGITQSPKYLFRKEGQNVTLSCEQNLNHDAMYWYRQDPGQGLRLIYYSQIVNDFQKGDIAEGYSVSREKKESFPLTVTSAQKNPTAFYLCASREGRRSNQPQHFGDGTRLSIL.